This T cell receptor (beta chain) was identified during a study of OX40 agonist ivuxolimab in advanced cancers. The overall study: The dose-escalation group included hepatocellular carcinoma, melanoma, renal cell carcinoma and head and neck cancer.

Blood specimens came from baseline, cycle 4 day 1, and cycle 7 day 1. Measured with immunoSEQ multiplex PCR; TCRdb has only the in-frame clones, and not every one. The sample yields about 93,000 clones, about 91% seen once. Germline CDR1 and CDR2: LGHNA and YSLEER. V lost 1 base, J lost 5 bases, and 7 bases stayed unmatched. The CDR3 runs to 16 residues. V gene TRBV4-3 combines with J gene TRBJ2-3, with 9 bases aligning to TRBD2. This TCR was sampled from an adult with an advanced solid tumor such as melanoma, head and neck, liver or kidney cancer. Material: CD4+ or CD8+ T cells sorted from blood, obtained in a trial of the OX40 agonist ivuxolimab. DNA for the CDR3: TGCGCCAGCAGCCAAGGGGCGGGGGGGCGTGTAGATACGCAGTATTTT. Its translation is CASSQGAGGRVDTQYF.